This T cell receptor (beta chain) emerged from a study of T cell responses to AZD1222 COVID-19 vaccine listed by TCRdb under 2021. Turning to the overall study: A total of 230 or so trial participants underwent TCR sequencing, of whom some 210 received two doses of AZD1222 and about 25 received two doses of the MenACWY control vaccine. Trial participants were enrolled by age into subgroups of 18-55, 56-69 and 70-plus years, and roughly 150, 30 and 60 TCR-sequenced participants, respectively, were included in these subgroups.

The sample's time point label, in plain terms: about 28 days (+/-7) after the second vaccine dose. AZD1222 recipients with second doses at about 4 weeks or about 12 weeks were pooled, because spike-specific TCR depth and breadth did not differ between schedules. Samples from vaccinated people were obtained from the UK trials COV001 and COV002, which included a single-blind randomized controlled phase 2/3 trial of AZD1222 (ChAdOx1 nCoV-19) in healthy adults. For TCRbeta chain sequencing, PBMC samples from trial participants were taken at day 0 and at day 28 after the second dose. About this clone itself: Its recognized antigen is unknown. No qualities accompany the bases; no much larger clone lies one base away.

As encoded in the germline V gene, CDR1 is SGHTA while CDR2 is FQGNSA. The trim is 4 bases for V and 8 bases for J, with a gap of 30 bases between the germline ends. Taken from cysteine to phenylalanine, the CDR3 has 18 residues. The sequence is cut down to CDR3 DNA, 54 bases in frame from base 1. Broad study findings and their caveats: Only a handful of AZD1222 recipients were SARS-CoV-2 seropositive at baseline, limiting conclusions about previously exposed vaccinees. Vaccine-associated CD4 TCRs spanned the whole spike protein, with dominant responses in regions 160-218 and 743-854. Spike-specific TCR breadth and depth rose significantly after two AZD1222 doses compared with day 0 and with MenACWY recipients. Participants were mostly white British, with more females than males. The authors suggested clonal diversity may have been underestimated. Because no samples from the day 14 peak response were available, repertoires could be characterized only after the peak T cell response. Reportedly, almost half of the unique spike-specific TCRs recognized epitopes lying outside the regions that are mutated in the B.1.351 and B.1.1.7 variants. In the small 56-69-year group, the increase in depth fell short of significance, most likely because of low power.

The CDR3 regions of human TCRbeta chains were subjected to immunosequencing. The study's own analysis went as follows. Repertoire TCRs were matched against a reference library of SARS-CoV-2-specific TCRs generated with the MIRA antigen-specificity platform. Breadth meant the fraction of unique TCRs that were SARS-CoV-2-associated, whereas depth meant the fraction of total T cells that were SARS-CoV-2-associated. Using the MIRA data, each spike-specific TCR was assigned both to the spike region to which the TCR was reactive and to a CD4 or CD8 class. Log10-transformed breadth and depth values were compared by one-way ANOVA with Sidak's multiple comparisons tests. TCRdb took over this immuneACCESS table, retaining in-frame rearrangements with V and J assigned. Such tables are incomplete; in checked studies, under half of the missing clones stem from an unresolved V gene, and the remainder is unexplained. The DNA gave D and trimming, while V, J and clone size come from that table. Recorded for this sample are 130,000 or so clones; 80% to 95% of them occurred a single time. 4% of the sample belongs to the ten largest clones.

The chain was built from TRBV7-2 and TRBJ2-7; a weak D assignment points to TRBD1 (6 bases agree). The material sequenced was peripheral blood, taken 28 days after the second AZD1222 dose. This receptor was taken from an adult who received the AZD1222 COVID-19 vaccine. The CDR3 loop reads CASSSNTGFSYESDKQYF. The bases are TGTGCCAGCAGCTCCAATACAGGGTTTTCCTACGAATCTGACAAGCAGTACTTC.